The clone carrying this T cell receptor (beta chain) was detected many times. The antigen is unknown. The data are from a study of response to subunit inactivated influenza vaccine. Trimming took 7 bases from V and 0 from J, leaving 12 bases between them. This CDR3 contains 14 residues. The germline CDR1 and CDR2 sequences are MGHDK and SYGVNS. Findings of the study overall: The authors put forward the suggestion that each seasonal influenza vaccination may bring in only a limited number of new T cells.

TCRdb analysed the RT-PCR reads with MiXCR anew, one entry per CDR3 protein. The sample yields 280,000 or so distinct CDR3 sequences, 21% seen once. The sequencing here drew on PBMCs from blood, taken 21 months after vaccination. V gene TRBV25-1 combines with J gene TRBJ1-2; TRBD1 is a possible D gene (6 bases). The receptor's source is a man aged 45 to 75 who received an inactivated influenza vaccine. CDR3 nucleotides: TGTGCCAGCAACCCGGGGGCAACTAACTATGGCTACACCTTC. It codes for CASNPGATNYGYTF.